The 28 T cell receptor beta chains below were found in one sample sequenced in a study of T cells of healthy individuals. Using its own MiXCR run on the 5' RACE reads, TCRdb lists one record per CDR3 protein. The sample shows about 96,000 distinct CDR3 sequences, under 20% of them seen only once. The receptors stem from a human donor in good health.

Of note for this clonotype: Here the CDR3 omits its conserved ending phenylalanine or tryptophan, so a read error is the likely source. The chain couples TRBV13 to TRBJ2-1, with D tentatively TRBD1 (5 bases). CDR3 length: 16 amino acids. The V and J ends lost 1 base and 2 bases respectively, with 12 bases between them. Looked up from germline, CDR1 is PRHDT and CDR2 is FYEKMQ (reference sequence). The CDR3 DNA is TGTGCCAGCAGCTTAGCCTACCCCAGGGCCTACAATGAGCAGTTCCTC. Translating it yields CASSLAYPRAYNEQFL.

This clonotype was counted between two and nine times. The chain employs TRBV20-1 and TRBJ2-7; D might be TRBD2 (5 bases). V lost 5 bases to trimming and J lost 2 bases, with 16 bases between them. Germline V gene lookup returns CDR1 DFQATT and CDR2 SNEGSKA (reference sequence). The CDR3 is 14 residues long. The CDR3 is CSAPHGVPPYEQYF. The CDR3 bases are TGCAGTGCTCCGCACGGGGTTCCACCCTACGAGCAGTACTTC.

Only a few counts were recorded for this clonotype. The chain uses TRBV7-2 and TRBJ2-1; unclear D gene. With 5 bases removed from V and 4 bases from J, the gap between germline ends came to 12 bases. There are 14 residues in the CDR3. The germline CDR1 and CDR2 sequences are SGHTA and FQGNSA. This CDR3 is CASSRELGYNEQFF. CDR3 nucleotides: TGTGCCAGCAGCCGAGAGTTGGGGTACAATGAGCAGTTCTTC.

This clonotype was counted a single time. The CDR3 DNA sequence: TGTGCCAGCAGCGATGGTGTGACTTACCCAGTGGAGCAGTTCTTC. This translates into CASSDGVTYPVEQFF. This chain connects TRBV14 to TRBJ2-1; D unclear. This CDR3 contains 15 residues. The germline V gene encodes CDR1 SGHDN and CDR2 FVKESK. V dropped 5 bases and J dropped 10 bases, with 21 bases sitting between them.

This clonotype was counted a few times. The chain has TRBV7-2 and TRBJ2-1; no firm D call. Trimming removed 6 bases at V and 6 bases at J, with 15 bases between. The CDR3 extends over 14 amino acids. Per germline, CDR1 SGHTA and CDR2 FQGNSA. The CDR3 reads CASRSGLAFNEQFF. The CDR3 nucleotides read TGTGCCAGCAGGTCTGGGCTGGCGTTCAATGAGCAGTTCTTC.

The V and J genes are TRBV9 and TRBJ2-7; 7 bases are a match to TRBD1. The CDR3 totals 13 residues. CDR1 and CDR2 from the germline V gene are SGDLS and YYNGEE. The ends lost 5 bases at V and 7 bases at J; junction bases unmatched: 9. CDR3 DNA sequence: TGTGCCAGCAGTCGGACAGGTACGGGGGAGCAGTACTTC. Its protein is CASSRTGTGEQYF.

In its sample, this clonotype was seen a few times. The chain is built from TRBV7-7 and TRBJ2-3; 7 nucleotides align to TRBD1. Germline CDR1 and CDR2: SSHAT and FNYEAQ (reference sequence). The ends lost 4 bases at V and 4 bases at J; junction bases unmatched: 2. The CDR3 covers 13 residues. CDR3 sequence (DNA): TGTGCCAGCAGCTCAGACAGGGCAGATACGCAGTATTTT. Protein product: CASSSDRADTQYF.

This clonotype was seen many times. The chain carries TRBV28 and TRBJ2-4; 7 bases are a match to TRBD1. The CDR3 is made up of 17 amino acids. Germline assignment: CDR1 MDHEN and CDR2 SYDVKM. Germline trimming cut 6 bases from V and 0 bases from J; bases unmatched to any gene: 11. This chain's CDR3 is CASRPRDSRVAKNIQYF. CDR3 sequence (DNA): TGTGCCAGCAGACCTAGGGACAGCCGAGTAGCCAAAAACATTCAGTACTTC.

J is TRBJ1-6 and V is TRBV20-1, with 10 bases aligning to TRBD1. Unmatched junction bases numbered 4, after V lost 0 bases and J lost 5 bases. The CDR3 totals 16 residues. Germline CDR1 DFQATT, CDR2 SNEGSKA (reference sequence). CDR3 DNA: TGCAGTGCTAGAGATTTAGGACAGGGGGATAATTCACCCCTCCACTTT. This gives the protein CSARDLGQGDNSPLHF.

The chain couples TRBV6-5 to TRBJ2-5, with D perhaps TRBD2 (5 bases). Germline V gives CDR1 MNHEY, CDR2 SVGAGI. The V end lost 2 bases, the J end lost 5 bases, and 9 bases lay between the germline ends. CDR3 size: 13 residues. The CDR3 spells CASSYPGGETQYF. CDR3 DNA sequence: TGTGCCAGCAGTTACCCCGGCGGGGAGACCCAGTACTTC.

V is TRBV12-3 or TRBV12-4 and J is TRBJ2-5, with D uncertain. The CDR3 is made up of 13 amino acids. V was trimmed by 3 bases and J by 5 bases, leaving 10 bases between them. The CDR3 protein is CASSLDRQETQYF. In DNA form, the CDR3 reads TGTGCCAGCAGTTTGGATCGTCAGGAGACCCAGTACTTC.

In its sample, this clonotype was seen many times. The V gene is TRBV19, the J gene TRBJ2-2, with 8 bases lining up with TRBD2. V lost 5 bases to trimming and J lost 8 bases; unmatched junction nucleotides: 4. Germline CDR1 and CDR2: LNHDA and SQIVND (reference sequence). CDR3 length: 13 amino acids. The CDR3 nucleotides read TGTGCCAGTAGTCCTATAGCGGGAGGGGAGCTGTTTTTT. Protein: CASSPIAGGELFF.

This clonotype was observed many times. This CDR3 is CSARDGGLAGPQQFF. The CDR3 region has the DNA TGCAGTGCTAGAGATGGGGGACTAGCGGGACCCCAGCAGTTCTTC. The rearrangement links TRBV20-1 to TRBJ2-1; 13 bases align to TRBD2. There are 15 residues in the CDR3. Germline trimming cut 0 bases from V and 11 bases from J; bases unmatched to any gene: 7. CDR1 is DFQATT and CDR2 is SNEGSKA in the germline V gene (reference sequence).

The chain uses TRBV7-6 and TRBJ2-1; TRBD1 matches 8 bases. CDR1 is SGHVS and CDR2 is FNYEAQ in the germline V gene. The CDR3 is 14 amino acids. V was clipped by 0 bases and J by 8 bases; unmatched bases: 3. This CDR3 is CASSLATGVDEQFF. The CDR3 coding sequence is TGTGCCAGCAGCTTAGCGACAGGGGTCGATGAGCAGTTCTTC.

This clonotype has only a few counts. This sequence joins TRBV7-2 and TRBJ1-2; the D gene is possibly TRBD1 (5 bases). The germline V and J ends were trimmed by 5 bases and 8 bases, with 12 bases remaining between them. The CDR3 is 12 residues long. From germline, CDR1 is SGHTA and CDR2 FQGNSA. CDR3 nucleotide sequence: TGTGCCAGCAGCCCTTATACAGGCGGCTACACCTTC. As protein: CASSPYTGGYTF.

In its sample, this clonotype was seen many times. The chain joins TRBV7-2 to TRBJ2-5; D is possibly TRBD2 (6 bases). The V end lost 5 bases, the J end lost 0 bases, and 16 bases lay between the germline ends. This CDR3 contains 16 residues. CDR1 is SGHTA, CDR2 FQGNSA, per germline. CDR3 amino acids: CASSVGGAGHQETQYF. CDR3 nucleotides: TGTGCCAGCAGCGTTGGAGGGGCAGGTCACCAAGAGACCCAGTACTTC.

CDR3 protein: CASSPRDYNEQFF. DNA for the CDR3: TGTGCCAGCAGCCCGAGGGACTACAATGAGCAGTTCTTC. The genes are TRBV12-3 or TRBV12-4 and TRBJ2-1; weak D call: TRBD2 (5 bases). The germline V and J ends were trimmed by 6 bases and 3 bases, with 9 bases remaining between them. The CDR3 totals 13 residues.

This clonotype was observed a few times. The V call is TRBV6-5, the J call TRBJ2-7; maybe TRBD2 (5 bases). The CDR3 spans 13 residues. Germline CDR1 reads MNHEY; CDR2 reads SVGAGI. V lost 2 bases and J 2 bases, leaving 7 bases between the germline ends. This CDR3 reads CASSYPGTYEQYF. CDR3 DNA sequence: TGTGCCAGCAGTTACCCCGGGACCTACGAGCAGTACTTC.

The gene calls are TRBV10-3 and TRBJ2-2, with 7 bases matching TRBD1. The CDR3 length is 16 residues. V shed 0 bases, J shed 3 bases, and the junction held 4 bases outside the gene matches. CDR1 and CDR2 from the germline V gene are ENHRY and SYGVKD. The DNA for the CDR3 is TGTGCCATCAGTGAGTCACAGGGGACCCACACCGGGGAGCTGTTTTTT. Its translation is CAISESQGTHTGELFF.

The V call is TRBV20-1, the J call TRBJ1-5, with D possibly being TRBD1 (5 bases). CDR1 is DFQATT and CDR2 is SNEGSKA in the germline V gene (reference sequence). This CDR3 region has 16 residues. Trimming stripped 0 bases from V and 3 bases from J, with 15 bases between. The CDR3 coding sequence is TGCAGTGCTAGAGATGGGGGAGATGGCCCCAATCAGCCCCAGCATTTT. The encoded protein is CSARDGGDGPNQPQHF.

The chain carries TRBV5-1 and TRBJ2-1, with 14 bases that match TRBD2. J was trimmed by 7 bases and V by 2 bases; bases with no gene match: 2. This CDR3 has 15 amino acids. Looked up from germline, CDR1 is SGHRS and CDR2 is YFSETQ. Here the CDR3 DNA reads TGCGCCAGCAGCTTTGGGACTAGCGGGAGTAATGAGCAGTTCTTC. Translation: CASSFGTSGSNEQFF.

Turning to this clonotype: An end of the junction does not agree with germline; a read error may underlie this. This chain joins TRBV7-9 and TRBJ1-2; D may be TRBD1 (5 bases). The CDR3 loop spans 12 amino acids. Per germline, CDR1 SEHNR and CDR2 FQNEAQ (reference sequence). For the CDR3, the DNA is TGTGCCAGCGGCTTCGACAGCTTCGGCTACACCTTC. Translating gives CASGFDSFGYTF.

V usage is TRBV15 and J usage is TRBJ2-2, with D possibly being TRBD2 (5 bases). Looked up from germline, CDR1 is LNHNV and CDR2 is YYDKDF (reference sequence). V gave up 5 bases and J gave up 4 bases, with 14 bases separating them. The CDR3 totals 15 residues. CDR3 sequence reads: CATSSKGGFTGELFF. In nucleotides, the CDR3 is TGTGCCACCAGCTCCAAAGGAGGCTTCACCGGGGAGCTGTTTTTT.

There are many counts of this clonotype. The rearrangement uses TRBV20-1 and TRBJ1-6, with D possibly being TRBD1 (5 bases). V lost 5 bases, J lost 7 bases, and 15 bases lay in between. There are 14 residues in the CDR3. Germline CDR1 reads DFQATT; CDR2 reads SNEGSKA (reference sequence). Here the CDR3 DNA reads TGCAGTGCTGCGTTGGGGGGTGAGAATTCACCCCTCCACTTT. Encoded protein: CSAALGGENSPLHF.

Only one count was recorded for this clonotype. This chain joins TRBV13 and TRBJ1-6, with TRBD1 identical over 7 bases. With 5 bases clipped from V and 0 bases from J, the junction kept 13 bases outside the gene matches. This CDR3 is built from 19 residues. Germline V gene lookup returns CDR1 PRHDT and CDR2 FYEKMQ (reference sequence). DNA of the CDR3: TGTGCCAGCAGCCACCCCGGGACAGCTTTCCACTCCTATAATTCACCCCTCCACTTT. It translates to CASSHPGTAFHSYNSPLHF.

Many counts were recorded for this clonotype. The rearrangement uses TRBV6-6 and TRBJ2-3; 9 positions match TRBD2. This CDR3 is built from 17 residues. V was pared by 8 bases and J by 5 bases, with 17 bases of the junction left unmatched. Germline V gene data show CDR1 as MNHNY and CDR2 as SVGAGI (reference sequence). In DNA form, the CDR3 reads TGTGCCAGCTCAACGGTCGACGCGGGAGGGGGGATAGATACGCAGTATTTT. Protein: CASSTVDAGGGIDTQYF.

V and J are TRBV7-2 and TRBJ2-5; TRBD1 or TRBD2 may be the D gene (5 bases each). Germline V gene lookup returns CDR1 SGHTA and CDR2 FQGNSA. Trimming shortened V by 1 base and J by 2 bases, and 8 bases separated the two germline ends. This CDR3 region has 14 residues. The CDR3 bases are TGTGCCAGCAGCTTAGTCGGGGCTCAAGAGACCCAGTACTTC. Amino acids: CASSLVGAQETQYF.

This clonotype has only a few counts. The CDR3 protein is CASSSEGVIQPQHF. Written as DNA, the CDR3 is TGTGCCAGCAGTAGCGAGGGGGTGATTCAGCCCCAGCATTTT. The chain carries TRBV2 and TRBJ1-5; possibly TRBD1 for D (6 bases). V lost 5 bases and J lost 6, with 14 bases in between. CDR3 length: 14 amino acids. Germline-derived CDR1 and CDR2 are SNHLY and FYNNEI.